Reported below is one T cell receptor (beta chain). Germline-derived CDR1 and CDR2 are SGHDT and YYEEEE. The CDR3 has 13 residues. V gave up 0 bases and J gave up 2 bases, with 6 bases separating them. The table came from immunoSEQ multiplex PCR; TCRdb's copy has only in-frame clones and leaves some out. The table has 95,000 to 150,000 clones, 71% seen once. The data are from a study of blood T cell repertoires in COVID-19. The clonotype originates from a human donor with acute or convalescent COVID-19. The donor label of this sample is uncertain. Sequences were obtained from peripheral blood. V usage is TRBV5-6 and J usage is TRBJ2-7, with TRBD1 as a possible D gene (5 bases). CDR3 bases: TGTGCCAGCAGCTTGGTCAGGGCCTACGAGCAGTACTTC. It translates to CASSLVRAYEQYF.